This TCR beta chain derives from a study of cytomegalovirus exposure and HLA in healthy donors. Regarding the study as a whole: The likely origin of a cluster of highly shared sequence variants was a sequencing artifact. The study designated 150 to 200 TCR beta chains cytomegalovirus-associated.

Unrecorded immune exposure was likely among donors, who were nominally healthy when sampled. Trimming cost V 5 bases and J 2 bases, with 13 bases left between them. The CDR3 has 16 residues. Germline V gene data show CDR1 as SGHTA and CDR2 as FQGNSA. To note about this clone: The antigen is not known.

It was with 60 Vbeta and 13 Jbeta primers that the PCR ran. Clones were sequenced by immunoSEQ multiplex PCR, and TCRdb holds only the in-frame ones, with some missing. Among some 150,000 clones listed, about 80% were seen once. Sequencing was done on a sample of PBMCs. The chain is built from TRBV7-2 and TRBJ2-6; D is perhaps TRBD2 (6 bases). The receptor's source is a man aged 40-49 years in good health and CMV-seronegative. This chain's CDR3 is CASSPSGGTGANVLTF. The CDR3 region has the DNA TGTGCCAGCAGCCCGAGTGGGGGGACTGGGGCCAACGTCCTGACTTTC.